Shown below are 13 T cell receptor beta chains from a single sample sequenced in a study of cytomegalovirus exposure and HLA in healthy donors (dated by TCRdb to between 2016 and 2019). Libraries were constructed by the immunoSEQ multiplex PCR assay. TCRdb re-hosts the immuneACCESS table, in-frame sequences only. Its copies lack some clones; in the studies checked, an unresolved V gene accounts for under half of them, and the cause for the rest is not known. The sample table shows some 60,000 clones, and over 85% are seen once. The ten biggest clones cover approximately 4.5% of the sample. The sequenced sample consisted of PBMCs. The receptor source for this set is a man between 18 and 35 years old in good health and CMV-seropositive.

The chain links TRBV16 to TRBJ2-7; perhaps TRBD2 as D (5 bases). CDR3 size: 13 residues. Germline V gene sequence: CDR1 KGHSY, CDR2 FQNENV. V shed 5 bases and J shed 3 bases, with 11 bases lying between them. The DNA for the CDR3 is TGTGCCAGCAGCGAAGGACTCGACTACGAGCAGTACTTC. Translating it yields CASSEGLDYEQYF.

V gene TRBV29-1 combines with J gene TRBJ1-6; TRBD1 matches at 8 bases. The CDR3 loop spans 14 amino acids. V shed 6 bases, J shed 5 bases, and the junction held 6 bases outside the gene matches. Looked up from germline, CDR1 is SQVTM and CDR2 is ANQGSEA. The CDR3 reads CSVLQGENNSPLHF. In nucleotides, the CDR3 is TGCAGCGTCCTACAGGGGGAAAATAATTCACCCCTCCACTTT. The entire variable domain, with the rest obtained from reference TRBV29-1 and TRBJ1-6, is as follows: SAVISQKPSRDICQRGTSLTIQCQVDSQVTMMFWYRQQPGQSLTLIATANQGSEATYESGFVIDKFPISRPNLTFSTLTVSNMSPEDSSIYLCSVLQGENNSPLHFGNGTRLTVT.

The chain links TRBV28 to TRBJ2-7; TRBD2 matches at 8 bases. From germline, CDR1 is MDHEN and CDR2 SYDVKM. The V segment lost 8 bases and the J segment 2 bases; nucleotides outside the gene matches: 11. The CDR3 contains 15 residues. CDR3 residues: CASLPLAGATYEQYF. The CDR3 region has the DNA TGTGCCAGCTTACCCCTAGCGGGCGCTACCTACGAGCAGTACTTC.

CDR3: CASKKEQGNYGYTF. The CDR3 bases are TGTGCCAGCAAAAAGGAACAGGGTAACTATGGCTACACCTTC. The chain uses TRBV28 and TRBJ1-2; weak D call: TRBD1 (6 bases). Germline V lookup: CDR1 MDHEN, CDR2 SYDVKM. V lost 7 bases to trimming and J lost 1 base, with 13 bases between them. The CDR3 contains 14 residues.

The chain has TRBV19 and TRBJ2-5, with 10 bases lining up with TRBD1. From germline, CDR1 is LNHDA and CDR2 SQIVND (reference sequence). V shed 4 bases and J 5 bases; nucleotides not matched to a gene: 10. This CDR3 region has 16 residues. The CDR3 DNA is TGTGCCAGTAGTACGGGGGACAGGGGTTTTGGGGAGACCCAGTACTTC. Its translation: CASSTGDRGFGETQYF.

The V gene is TRBV6-4, the J gene TRBJ2-3, with TRBD2 matching 13 bases. After removal of 5 bases from V and 1 base from J, the junction contained 3 bases not matched to a gene. The CDR3 spans 16 residues. Germline values: CDR1 MRHNA, CDR2 SNTAGT. CDR3 protein: CASSRLAGGRTDTQYF. The CDR3 DNA reads TGTGCCAGCAGTCGACTAGCGGGAGGCCGCACAGATACGCAGTATTTT.

This clone was seen a handful of times. J is TRBJ2-2 and V is TRBV19; 9 bases match TRBD2. The CDR3 is 18 amino acids. The V gene's germline CDR1 is LNHDA and CDR2 SQIVND (reference sequence). The V gene end was trimmed by 4 bases and the J gene end by 5 bases; junction bases not matched to a gene: 14. The CDR3 bases are TGTGCCAGTAGTACTAAAGGGTTTGGTCTAGCGGGAACCGGGGAGCTGTTTTTT. It codes for CASSTKGFGLAGTGELFF.

J is TRBJ2-7 and V is TRBV28; D not resolved. Germline V gives CDR1 MDHEN, CDR2 SYDVKM. The length of the CDR3 is 10 residues. V was cut by 6 bases and J by 3 bases, with 3 bases left in between. The CDR3 DNA follows: TGTGCCAGCAGCCACTACGAGCAGTACTTC. Encoded protein: CASSHYEQYF.

The chain combines TRBV7-2 with TRBJ2-5; 9 bases are shared with TRBD2. Per germline, CDR1 SGHTA and CDR2 FQGNSA. Trimming took 0 bases from V and 2 from J; bases not matched to a gene: 4. The CDR3 length is 16 residues. The chain's CDR3 is CASSLALAGTQETQYF. In nucleotides, the CDR3 is TGTGCCAGCAGCTTAGCGCTAGCGGGAACACAAGAGACCCAGTACTTC. Drawing the rest from reference TRBV7-2 and TRBJ2-5, the complete variable domain is GAGVSQSPSNKVTEKGKDVELRCDPISGHTALYWYRQSLGQGLEFLIYFQGNSAPDKSGLPSDRFSAERTGGSVSTLTIQRTQQEDSAVYLCASSLALAGTQETQYFGPGTRLLVL.

The rearrangement joins TRBV9 to TRBJ2-3, with 9 nucleotides matching TRBD2. The CDR3 extends over 14 amino acids. The V and J ends lost 3 bases and 1 base, in that order; junction bases with no gene match: 0. Germline loops: CDR1 SGDLS, CDR2 YYNGEE. The CDR3 DNA reads TGTGCCAGCAGCGGCGGGAGGGGCACAGATACGCAGTATTTT. Translation gives CASSGGRGTDTQYF. Full variable domain (missing parts from reference TRBV9 and TRBJ2-3): DSGVTQTPKHLITATGQRVTLRCSPRSGDLSVYWYQQSLDQGLQFLIQYYNGEERAKGNILERFSAQQFPDLHSELNLSSLELGDSALYFCASSGGRGTDTQYFGPGTRLTVL.

The V gene is TRBV13, the J gene TRBJ1-1; 7 bases are a match to TRBD1. The CDR3 sequence is 16 residues long. The germline V gene encodes CDR1 PRHDT and CDR2 FYEKMQ (reference sequence). Trimming removed 3 bases from V and 3 bases from J; junction bases left unmatched: 10. The CDR3 DNA is TGTGCCAGCAGCTTGGTAAGGGGGCGCGGGGACACTGAAGCTTTCTTT. Its protein product is CASSLVRGRGDTEAFF.

The V gene is TRBV6-6, the J gene TRBJ2-2; maybe TRBD2 (6 bases). There are 16 residues in the CDR3. V lost 6 bases and J 4 bases, leaving 18 bases between the germline ends. The V gene's germline CDR1 is MNHNY and CDR2 SVGAGI (reference sequence). The CDR3 DNA sequence: TGTGCCAGCAGATACGATGGGGGGTTGGGCACCGGGGAGCTGTTTTTT. It encodes CASRYDGGLGTGELFF.

The chain carries TRBV4-1 and TRBJ1-6; TRBD1 is a possible D gene (5 bases). V dropped 7 bases and J dropped 8 bases, with 18 bases sitting between them. This CDR3 region has 15 residues. Germline lookup yields CDR1 MGHRA and CDR2 YSYEKL. The CDR3 spells CASNDPGGLDSPLHF. CDR3 sequence (DNA): TGCGCCAGCAACGACCCCGGGGGATTGGATTCACCCCTCCACTTT.